This is a list of T cell receptor beta chains from one sample in a study of cytomegalovirus exposure and HLA in healthy donors. The method was immunoSEQ multiplex PCR; TCRdb's version includes in-frame clones alone and lacks a portion of them. The sample has 100,000 to 150,000 clones, about 10% seen once; the top ten hold 4.6%. Sequenced material: PBMCs. The receptors derive from a woman aged 18-29 years in good health and CMV-seropositive. CDR3s include the opening cysteine and the closing phenylalanine or tryptophan. The D gene is left open where the match is weak. Clone size is not always given. Where it is, it says once, few, many or a class for expanded clones.

CDR3 protein	CDR3 DNA	D gene	V gene	J gene	clone size
CAWSPSGTGRHEQYF	TGTGCCTGGAGCCCCTCCGGGACAGGGAGGCACGAGCAGTACTTC	TRBD1	TRBV30	TRBJ2-7	few
CASSLVGQGSWDTQYF	TGCGCCAGCAGCTTGGTGGGACAGGGAAGTTGGGATACGCAGTATTTT	TRBD1	TRBV5-1	TRBJ2-3	-
CASSVLAGGRSYEQYF	TGTGCCAGCAGTGTATTAGCGGGAGGCCGGAGCTACGAGCAGTACTTC	TRBD2	TRBV6-1	TRBJ2-7	few
CASSEVWTDEQYF	TGTGCCAGCAGTGAGGTTTGGACAGACGAGCAGTACTTC	-	TRBV6-1	TRBJ2-7	-
CASSVIAGQGDEQFF	TGTGCCAGTAGTGTAATAGCGGGGCAAGGCGATGAGCAGTTCTTC	TRBD2	TRBV19	TRBJ2-1	few
CASSVGRSTGELFF	TGTGCCAGCAGCGTAGGACGGAGCACCGGGGAGCTGTTTTTT	-	TRBV9	TRBJ2-2	-
CSVARTPSGQNNEQFF	TGCAGCGTTGCTCGGACACCTAGCGGACAAAACAATGAGCAGTTCTTC	TRBD2	TRBV29-1	TRBJ2-1	-
CASSQDIGVGTEAFF	TGCGCCAGCAGCCAAGATATAGGGGTCGGGACTGAAGCTTTCTTT	-	TRBV4-1	TRBJ1-1	-
CASTLSGQGLFGNQPQHF	TGTGCCAGCACCTTGTCAGGACAGGGGTTGTTTGGCAATCAGCCCCAGCATTTT	TRBD1	TRBV19	TRBJ1-5	-
CASSLFGDSTRPQHF	TGTGCCAGCAGTTTATTTGGGGACAGTACTCGGCCCCAGCATTTT	TRBD1	TRBV27	TRBJ1-5	few
CASSFKTGTGVNEQYF	TGTGCCAGCAGCTTTAAAACCGGGACAGGGGTGAACGAGCAGTACTTC	TRBD1	TRBV5-4	TRBJ2-7	few
CATGDRPYEQYF	TGTGCCACCGGGGACAGGCCGTACGAGCAGTACTTC	TRBD1	TRBV6-5	TRBJ2-7	few
CASSQVAGQFYEQYF	TGTGCCAGCAGCCAAGTCGCAGGTCAGTTCTACGAGCAGTACTTC	-	TRBV14	TRBJ2-7	-
CASRGQGVTYGYTF	TGTGCCAGCAGGGGACAGGGGGTAACCTATGGCTACACCTTC	TRBD1	TRBV27	TRBJ1-2	-
CASSIAAGREKLFF	TGTGCCAGTAGTATAGCGGCAGGGCGGGAAAAACTGTTTTTT	-	TRBV19	TRBJ1-4	-
CASSPPTRRGEAFF	TGTGCCAGCAGCCCACCAACGAGGCGTGGTGAAGCTTTCTTT	-	TRBV11-2	TRBJ1-1	few
CASSPLAGLRSYNEQFF	TGTGCCAGCAGCCCTCTAGCGGGCCTTCGCTCCTACAATGAGCAGTTCTTC	TRBD2	TRBV7-3	TRBJ2-1	-
CSVDGSLF	TGCAGCGTTGACGGGTCTCTCTTT	-	TRBV29-1	TRBJ1-1	few
CASSQAGETYEQYF	TGTGCCAGCAGCCAGGCGGGAGAAACCTACGAGCAGTACTTC	TRBD2	TRBV4-2	TRBJ2-7	-
CATTLSGYGYTF	TGTGCCACCACACTCAGCGGCTATGGCTACACCTTC	-	TRBV28	TRBJ1-2	-
CASSADRGTTEAFF	TGTGCCAGCAGTGCGGACAGGGGAACCACTGAAGCTTTCTTT	TRBD1	TRBV28	TRBJ1-1	-
CASSEARTPYTF	TGTGCCAGCAGTGAAGCGAGGACACCCTACACCTTC	-	TRBV6-5	TRBJ1-2	few
CASSPIGPPGGETQYF	TGTGCCAGCTCACCAATCGGGCCTCCCGGGGGAGAGACCCAGTACTTC	-	TRBV18	TRBJ2-5	-
CASKEGEGYTDTQYF	TGTGCCAGTAAAGAGGGGGAAGGGTACACAGATACGCAGTATTTT	-	TRBV19	TRBJ2-3	-
CAIRGDSSTDTQYF	TGTGCCATCAGGGGGGACAGTAGCACAGATACGCAGTATTTT	TRBD1	TRBV10-3	TRBJ2-3	-
CSVRGALAGYEQYF	TGCAGCGTCCGGGGCGCCCTAGCGGGCTACGAGCAGTACTTC	TRBD2	TRBV29-1	TRBJ2-7	-
CASRPLAGGPRDTQYF	TGTGCCAGCCGCCCGTTAGCGGGAGGGCCTAGGGATACGCAGTATTTT	TRBD2	TRBV28	TRBJ2-3	few
CASSFSPLAGGPTGELFF	TGTGCCAGCAGCTTTTCCCCCTTAGCGGGAGGGCCTACCGGGGAGCTGTTTTTT	TRBD2	TRBV5-5	TRBJ2-2	-
CAWFSAGARGNTIYF	TGTGCCTGGTTCTCGGCGGGGGCGCGTGGAAACACCATATATTTT	-	TRBV30	TRBJ1-3	few
CASSRQGARQETQYF	TGTGCCAGCAGTCGGCAGGGGGCCCGGCAAGAGACCCAGTACTTC	TRBD1	TRBV28	TRBJ2-5	-
CASSPGGYRYTEAFF	TGTGCCAGCAGTCCGGGGGGGTATCGCTACACTGAAGCTTTCTTT	-	TRBV28	TRBJ1-1	-
CASSAHPGDNEQFF	TGTGCCAGCAGTGCCCACCCAGGGGACAATGAGCAGTTCTTC	-	TRBV2	TRBJ2-1	-
CASSTGTSDEQFF	TGCGCCAGCAGTACCGGGACTAGCGATGAGCAGTTCTTC	TRBD2	TRBV10-1	TRBJ2-1	few
CAWRMPSGNNEQFF	TGTGCCTGGAGGATGCCTAGCGGGAACAATGAGCAGTTCTTC	TRBD2	TRBV30	TRBJ2-1	few
CASSPWAGPQHF	TGTGCCAGCAGTCCCTGGGCGGGACCCCAGCATTTT	-	TRBV6-6	TRBJ1-5	-
CASSLGGTSGTEQYF	TGCGCCAGCAGCTTGGGGGGGACTAGCGGGACGGAGCAGTACTTC	TRBD2	TRBV5-1	TRBJ2-7	-
CASTGGLEQYF	TGTGCCAGTACCGGGGGGTTGGAGCAGTACTTC	TRBD2	TRBV27	TRBJ2-7	-
CASSQLGVMASNEQFF	TGCGCCAGCAGCCAACTAGGAGTGATGGCTTCCAATGAGCAGTTCTTC	-	TRBV5-1	TRBJ2-1	few
CASKGQGDTGELFF	TGTGCCAGTAAAGGACAGGGTGACACCGGGGAGCTGTTTTTT	TRBD1	TRBV19	TRBJ2-2	few
CASRDSGRSQYF	TGTGCCAGCAGGGATAGCGGGAGGTCTCAGTATTTT	TRBD2	TRBV6-5	TRBJ2-3	few
CATSRGTGEDYGYTF	TGTGCCACCAGCAGAGGAACAGGGGAGGACTATGGCTACACCTTC	TRBD1	TRBV15	TRBJ1-2	-
CASSQVGAAINQPQHF	TGCGCCAGCAGCCAAGTTGGGGCGGCTATCAATCAGCCCCAGCATTTT	-	TRBV4-1	TRBJ1-5	-
CAWSKRGVGANVLTF	TGTGCCTGGAGTAAACGGGGGGTGGGGGCCAACGTCCTGACTTTC	TRBD2	TRBV30	TRBJ2-6	few
CASSYRAGNTGELFF	TGTGCCAGCAGTTACCGGGCGGGTAACACCGGGGAGCTGTTTTTT	-	TRBV6-6	TRBJ2-2	-
CASSEGTVNTEAFF	TGTGCCAGCAGTGAGGGGACAGTGAACACTGAAGCTTTCTTT	TRBD1	TRBV2	TRBJ1-1	-
CASSVNQGVSGNTIYF	TGTGCCAGTAGTGTCAATCAGGGCGTCTCTGGAAACACCATATATTTT	-	TRBV19	TRBJ1-3	few
CASSLQGWTEAFF	TGTGCCAGCAGTTTACAGGGTTGGACTGAAGCTTTCTTT	-	TRBV28	TRBJ1-1	few
CASSYMRSYEQYF	TGTGCCAGCAGTTACATGCGGAGCTACGAGCAGTACTTC	-	TRBV6-6	TRBJ2-7	few
CASSDPSDSGSYNEQFF	TGCGCCAGCAGCGATCCCTCCGATAGCGGGTCCTACAATGAGCAGTTCTTC	TRBD2	TRBV5-1	TRBJ2-1	-